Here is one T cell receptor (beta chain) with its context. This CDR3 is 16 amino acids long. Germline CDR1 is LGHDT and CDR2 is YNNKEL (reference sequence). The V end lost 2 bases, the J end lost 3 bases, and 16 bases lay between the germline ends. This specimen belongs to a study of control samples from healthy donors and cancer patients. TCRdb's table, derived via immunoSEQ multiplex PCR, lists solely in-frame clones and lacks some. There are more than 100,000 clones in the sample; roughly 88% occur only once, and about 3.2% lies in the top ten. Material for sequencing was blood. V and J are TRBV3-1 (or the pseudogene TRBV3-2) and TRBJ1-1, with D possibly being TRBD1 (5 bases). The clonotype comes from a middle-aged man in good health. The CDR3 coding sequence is TGTGCCAGCAGCCAAAGGGGAAGTGTAAGGGACACTGAAGCTTTCTTT. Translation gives CASSQRGSVRDTEAFF.